This TCR beta chain was sequenced for a study of identical twins. Study-level points and caveats: Clonotypes of the beta chain that were abundant in cord blood carried fewer insertions (memory repertoires showed none). Models came in too low on out-of-frame TCR alpha sharing in monozygotic twins. An excess of low generation probability was shown by twin-shared out-of-frame alpha sequences. Twins' excess sharing was less marked for out-of-frame beta sequences.

With regard to this clonotype: Its antigen is unknown.

TCRdb analysed the 5' RACE reads with MiXCR anew, one entry per CDR3 protein. The repertoire holds about 480,000 distinct CDR3 sequences, with 12% to 15% as singletons. V was clipped by 3 bases and J by 7 bases; unmatched bases: 5. CDR1 and CDR2 (germline): LNHNV, YYDKDF (reference sequence). The CDR3 is 15 amino acids. A further study also used this sample, focusing on yellow fever vaccine responses in identical twins.

The gene calls are TRBV15 and TRBJ2-1; 11 nucleotides agree with TRBD1. The clonotype was recovered from a woman aged 18 to 35 in good health. The sample was CD4+ T cells sorted from blood. CDR3 bases: TGTGCCACCAGCAGTCCGGACAGGGGGCTAAATGAGCAGTTCTTC. Its translation is CATSSPDRGLNEQFF.